The 27 T cell receptor beta chains below come from one sample, sequenced in a study of T cell responses to AZD1222 COVID-19 vaccine. The repertoire was sequenced with immunoSEQ multiplex PCR; TCRdb's copy has only in-frame clones and lacks some. Of 100,000 to 120,000 clones in the sample, 70% to 90% are singletons; the top ten hold about 3.3%. The input for sequencing was peripheral blood, taken on day 0 of AZD1222 vaccination. Receptor source: an adult in good health.

The rearrangement uses TRBV28 and TRBJ1-2, with 8 nucleotides matching TRBD1. The V gene's germline CDR1 is MDHEN and CDR2 SYDVKM. CDR3 length: 13 residues. V trimming: 2 bases; J trimming: 6 bases; junction bases outside the gene matches: 2. CDR3 residues: CASSLGGQDGYTF. The CDR3 bases are TGTGCCAGCAGTTTAGGGGGACAGGATGGCTACACCTTC.

This clone was detected only a few times. CDR3 sequence reads: CASSSLPAPLGTGELFF. The CDR3 nucleotides read TGTGCCAGCAGCTCCCTCCCGGCACCCCTGGGCACCGGGGAGCTGTTTTTT. The chain has TRBV7-2 and TRBJ2-2; D is unresolved. The germline gives CDR1 SGHTA, CDR2 FQGNSA. The V and J ends lost 4 bases and 4 bases respectively, with 19 bases between them. This CDR3 comprises 17 residues.

The CDR3 loop reads CASSRGTEAFF. The CDR3 DNA reads TGTGCCAGCAGCAGGGGCACTGAAGCTTTCTTT. The V call is TRBV28, the J call TRBJ1-1; a weak D match, TRBD1 (6 bases). The CDR3 loop spans 11 amino acids. The germline gives CDR1 MDHEN, CDR2 SYDVKM. V was clipped by 6 bases and J by 4 bases, with 6 bases between them. The entire variable domain, with the rest obtained from reference TRBV28 and TRBJ1-1, is as follows: DVKVTQSSRYLVKRTGEKVFLECVQDMDHENMFWYRQDPGLGLRLIYFSYDVKMKEKGDIPEGYSVSREKKERFSLILESASTNQTSMYLCASSRGTEAFFGQGTRLTVV.

This chain links TRBV4-3 with TRBJ1-3, with TRBD1 matching 7 bases. Trimming took 4 bases from V and 2 from J; bases not matched to a gene: 2. CDR1 is LGHNA, CDR2 YSLEER, per germline. The CDR3 is 14 amino acids. The CDR3 protein is CASSRDSPGNTIYF. The CDR3 DNA reads as TGCGCCAGCAGCCGGGACAGCCCTGGAAACACCATATATTTT.

The rearrangement links TRBV4-2 to TRBJ1-4; D remains unclear. Germline CDR1 LGHNA, CDR2 YNFKEQ. The CDR3 consists of 14 residues. The ends were cut back, 6 bases at V and 7 bases at J, with 15 bases in the middle. CDR3 protein: CASSLNPESEKLFF. CDR3 sequence (DNA): TGTGCCAGCAGTCTTAACCCGGAGAGTGAAAAACTGTTTTTT.

CDR3 nucleotides: TGTGCCAGCAGCTTAGGACTAGCGGGGTACAATGAGCAGTTCTTC. This gives the protein CASSLGLAGYNEQFF. The chain couples TRBV7-3 to TRBJ2-1, with TRBD2 matching over 12 bases. The CDR3 runs 15 residues. Germline V gene sequence: CDR1 SGHTA, CDR2 FQGTGA. The trim removed 2 bases at V and 4 bases at J, leaving 0 bases unmatched.

This chain joins TRBV5-1 and TRBJ1-2, with D possibly matching TRBD1 (6 bases). Germline CDR1 is SGHRS and CDR2 is YFSETQ. The germline V and J ends were trimmed by 0 bases and 4 bases, with 13 bases remaining between them. The CDR3 contains 15 residues. The CDR3 here is CASSLGRGAGYGYTF. The CDR3 nucleotides read TGCGCCAGCAGCTTGGGGAGGGGGGCTGGCTATGGCTACACCTTC.

The chain recombines TRBV4-3 with TRBJ2-7; a possible D gene is TRBD1 (7 bases). CDR1 is LGHNA and CDR2 is YSLEER in the germline V gene. V dropped 0 bases and J dropped 5 bases, with 23 bases sitting between them. The CDR3 loop spans 18 amino acids. The CDR3 loop is CASSQDGGLTGAKHEQYF. The CDR3 coding sequence is TGCGCCAGCAGCCAAGATGGAGGGCTAACAGGGGCTAAGCACGAGCAGTACTTC.

Points on this clone: One end of the junction fails to match germline, which may point to a read error. The V call is TRBV7-6, the J call TRBJ2-1; 9 bases are shared with TRBD2. This CDR3 contains 15 residues. Germline CDR1 reads SGHVS; CDR2 reads FNYEAQ. CDR3 DNA: TGTGCCAGCAGCCCCGACCTAGCGGGGTACAATAAGCAGTTCTTC. This gives the protein CASSPDLAGYNKQFF.

The rearrangement joins TRBV28 to TRBJ1-5, with D possibly TRBD1 on 5 matching bases. Germline lookup yields CDR1 MDHEN and CDR2 SYDVKM. The CDR3 loop spans 15 amino acids. Trimming left V 7 bases short and J 7 bases short, with 20 bases between. The CDR3 here is CASIPQGPVRQPQHF. The CDR3 coding sequence is TGTGCCAGCATACCGCAGGGTCCGGTTCGCCAGCCCCAGCATTTT. Combining the CDR3 with reference TRBV28 and TRBJ1-5 gives the whole variable domain DVKVTQSSRYLVKRTGEKVFLECVQDMDHENMFWYRQDPGLGLRLIYFSYDVKMKEKGDIPEGYSVSREKKERFSLILESASTNQTSMYLCASIPQGPVRQPQHFGDGTRLSIL.

The gene calls are TRBV6-5 and TRBJ1-1; no clear D gene. Germline values: CDR1 MNHEY, CDR2 SVGAGI. CDR3 length equals 12 residues. The V end lost 0 bases, the J end lost 11 bases, and 10 bases lay between the germline ends. The CDR3 region has the DNA TGTGCCAGCAGTTACTCGGGAAGTGGGGCTTTCTTT. It codes for CASSYSGSGAFF.

The chain has TRBV18 and TRBJ2-2; D not resolved. This CDR3 has 14 amino acids. V lost 2 bases and J lost 4, with 8 bases in between. Germline V gene lookup returns CDR1 KGHSH and CDR2 LQKENI. The CDR3 region is CASSPIESTGELFF. CDR3 DNA sequence: TGTGCCAGCTCACCAATAGAGAGCACCGGGGAGCTGTTTTTT. Based on the CDR3 plus reference TRBV18 and TRBJ2-2, the full variable domain is NAGVMQNPRHLVRRRGQEARLRCSPMKGHSHVYWYRQLPEEGLKFMVYLQKENIIDESGMPKERFSAEFPKEGPSILRIQQVVRGDSAAYFCASSPIESTGELFFGEGSRLTVL.

The CDR3 DNA follows: TGTGCCAGCAGCCTGGGGCCCTGGCCGGGGGCCATCTACAATGAGCAGTTCTTC. Translation gives CASSLGPWPGAIYNEQFF. The genes are TRBV14 and TRBJ2-1; D is perhaps TRBD1 or TRBD2 (6 bases each). The ends were cut back, 4 bases at V and 3 bases at J, with 22 bases in the middle. The CDR3 is 18 amino acids. Per the germline V gene, CDR1 is SGHDN and CDR2 is FVKESK. The full variable domain, its missing parts supplied by reference TRBV14 and TRBJ2-1, is EAGVTQFPSHSVIEKGQTVTLRCDPISGHDNLYWYRRVMGKEIKFLLHFVKESKQDESGMPNNRFLAERTGGTYSTLKVQPAELEDSGVYFCASSLGPWPGAIYNEQFFGPGTRLTVL.

The CDR3 region has the DNA TGTGCCAGCAGCCCGGACGGTTATAGCAATCAGCCCCAGCATTTT. Translation: CASSPDGYSNQPQHF. The chain combines TRBV27 with TRBJ1-5; D is ambiguous. Germline CDR1 is MNHEY and CDR2 is SMNVEV (reference sequence). This CDR3 is 15 amino acids long. Trimming removed 6 bases at V and 0 bases at J, with 12 bases between.

The J gene is TRBJ1-5, the V gene TRBV7-2; D is unresolved. Germline V gives CDR1 SGHTA, CDR2 FQGNSA. Trimming shortened V by 1 base and J by 6 bases, and 13 bases separated the two germline ends. The CDR3 contains 15 residues. The CDR3: CASSLVPGEGQPQHF. The CDR3 DNA follows: TGTGCCAGCAGCTTAGTCCCGGGAGAGGGTCAGCCCCAGCATTTT.

This clone appeared a few times. The chain joins TRBV2 to TRBJ1-2; 7 bases are a match to TRBD1. Germline CDR1 and CDR2: SNHLY and FYNNEI. CDR3 length: 17 residues. V gave up 1 base and J gave up 2 bases; unmatched junction bases: 10. The CDR3 here is CASSEEGATVGNYGYTF. CDR3 coding DNA: TGTGCCAGCAGTGAAGAGGGGGCCACCGTTGGGAACTATGGCTACACCTTC.

The chain combines TRBV9 with TRBJ1-2, with D tentatively TRBD1 (5 bases). Germline CDR1 reads SGDLS; CDR2 reads YYNGEE. The CDR3 runs 14 residues. Between the trimmed V and J ends, which lost 0 bases and 2 bases, there was a span of 8 bases. CDR3 nucleotide sequence: TGTGCCAGCAGCGTAGATGGGACGAACTATGGCTACACCTTC. Protein: CASSVDGTNYGYTF.

The chain recombines TRBV30 with TRBJ1-5; the D is unclear. Germline values: CDR1 GTSNPN, CDR2 SVGIG (reference sequence). The CDR3 runs to 11 residues. V was trimmed by 0 bases and J by 6 bases, leaving 3 bases between them. The DNA for the CDR3 is TGTGCCTGGAGTGTATCTCAGCCCCAGCATTTT. Amino acid sequence: CAWSVSQPQHF.

This rearrangement joins TRBV6-6 to TRBJ2-7, with TRBD1 identical over 9 bases. The CDR3 has 14 amino acids. The V gene end was trimmed by 4 bases and the J gene end by 6 bases; junction bases not matched to a gene: 7. Germline V gene sequence: CDR1 MNHNY, CDR2 SVGAGI (reference sequence). For the CDR3, the DNA is TGTGCCAGCAGTTTGCGGACAGGGGTTAGCGAGCAGTACTTC. Translating it yields CASSLRTGVSEQYF.

CDR3 amino acids: CSASPNLNQPQHF. The CDR3, as DNA: TGCAGTGCTAGTCCCAACCTCAATCAGCCCCAGCATTTT. The chain joins TRBV20-1 to TRBJ1-5; no firm D call. Trimming removed 3 bases from V and 3 bases from J, with 9 bases in between. The CDR3 totals 13 residues. CDR1 is DFQATT and CDR2 is SNEGSKA in the germline V gene (reference sequence).

CDR3 sequence (DNA): TGTGCCAGCAGCCAAGCTGCCACCGGGGAGCTGTTTTTT. Translated, it gives CASSQAATGELFF. The rearrangement links TRBV3-1 (or the pseudogene TRBV3-2) to TRBJ2-2; no definite D call. Trimming removed 1 base from V and 4 bases from J, with 4 bases in between. The CDR3 contains 13 residues. Germline V gene lookup returns CDR1 LGHDT and CDR2 YNNKEL (reference sequence).

This clone was detected once. CDR3 DNA sequence: TGTGCCAGTAGTATAGTAGGGACCAGGGAGGCTTTCTTT. Its translation: CASSIVGTREAFF. The rearrangement links TRBV19 to TRBJ1-1; D possibly corresponds to TRBD1 (5 bases). Trimming removed 1 base from V and 11 bases from J, with 14 bases in between. The CDR3 contains 13 residues. Germline lookup yields CDR1 LNHDA and CDR2 SQIVND (reference sequence).

The CDR3 DNA reads TGTGCCACCAGTGATGGCACAGATACGCAGTATTTT. It specifies CATSDGTDTQYF. V is TRBV24-1 and J is TRBJ2-3, with no clear D. The germline V gene encodes CDR1 KGHDR and CDR2 SFDVKD. Trimming took off 3 bases at V and 1 base at J, with 1 base between the two ends. The CDR3 runs to 12 residues.

The V and J genes are TRBV19 and TRBJ2-2; D may be TRBD2 (5 bases). The CDR3 covers 14 residues. V was pared by 4 bases and J by 5 bases, with 11 bases between. Germline CDR1 reads LNHDA; CDR2 reads SQIVND (reference sequence). CDR3 protein: CASSNREGTGELFF. Here the CDR3 DNA reads TGTGCCAGTAGTAATCGAGAGGGAACCGGGGAGCTGTTTTTT.

This chain uses TRBV4-2 with TRBJ2-1; 9 bases agree with TRBD2. Germline V gene data show CDR1 as LGHNA and CDR2 as YNFKEQ. V shed 0 bases and J 2 bases; nucleotides not matched to a gene: 8. The CDR3 loop spans 18 amino acids. This CDR3 is CASSQERGGLSTYNEQFF. CDR3 DNA: TGTGCCAGCAGCCAAGAGCGGGGGGGCCTCAGCACCTACAATGAGCAGTTCTTC.

The chain has TRBV15 and TRBJ1-4, with TRBD1 matching 8 bases. Unmatched junction bases numbered 6, after V lost 3 bases and J lost 6 bases. The CDR3 runs to 15 residues. In germline, CDR1 is LNHNV, CDR2 YYDKDF (reference sequence). For the CDR3, the DNA is TGTGCCACCAGCAGTTATTTGACAGGGGATGAAAAACTGTTTTTT. Protein sequence: CATSSYLTGDEKLFF.

This sequence joins TRBV28 and TRBJ1-2, with unresolved D. Germline CDR1 MDHEN, CDR2 SYDVKM. V lost 3 bases and J 8 bases, leaving 10 bases between the germline ends. The CDR3 length is 12 residues. As DNA, the CDR3 is TGTGCCAGCAGTTTGCAGAGTAGGGGCTACACCTTC. It is translated as CASSLQSRGYTF.